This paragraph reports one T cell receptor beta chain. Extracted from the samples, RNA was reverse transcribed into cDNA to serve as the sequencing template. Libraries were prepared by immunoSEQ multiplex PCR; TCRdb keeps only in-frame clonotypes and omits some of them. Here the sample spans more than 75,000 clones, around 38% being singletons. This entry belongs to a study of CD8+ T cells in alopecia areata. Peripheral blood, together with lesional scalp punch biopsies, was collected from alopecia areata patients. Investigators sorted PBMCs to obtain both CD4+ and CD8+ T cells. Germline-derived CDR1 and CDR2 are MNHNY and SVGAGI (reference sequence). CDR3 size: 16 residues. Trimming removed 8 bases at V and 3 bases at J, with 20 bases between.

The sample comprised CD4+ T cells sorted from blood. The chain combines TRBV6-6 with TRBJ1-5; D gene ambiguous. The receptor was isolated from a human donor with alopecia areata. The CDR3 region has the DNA TGTGCCAGCGGGGTTTCCAGTCGAGGGAACAATCAGCCCCAGCATTTT. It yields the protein CASGVSSRGNNQPQHF.